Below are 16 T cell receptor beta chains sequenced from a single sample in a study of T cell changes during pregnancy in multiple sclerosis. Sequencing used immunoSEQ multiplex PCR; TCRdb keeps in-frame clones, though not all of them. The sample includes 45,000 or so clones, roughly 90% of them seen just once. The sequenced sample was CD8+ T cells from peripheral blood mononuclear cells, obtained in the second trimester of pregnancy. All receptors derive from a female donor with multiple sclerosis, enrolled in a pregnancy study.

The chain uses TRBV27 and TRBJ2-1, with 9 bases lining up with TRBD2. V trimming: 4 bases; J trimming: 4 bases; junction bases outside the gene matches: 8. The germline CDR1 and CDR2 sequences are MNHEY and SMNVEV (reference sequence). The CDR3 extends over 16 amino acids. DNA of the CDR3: TGTGCCAGCAGTTCCCCGCGGGGGGGGTATTACAATGAGCAGTTCTTC. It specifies CASSSPRGGYYNEQFF.

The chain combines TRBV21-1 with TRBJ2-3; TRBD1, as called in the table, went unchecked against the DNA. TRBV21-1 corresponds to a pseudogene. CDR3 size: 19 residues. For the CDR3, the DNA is TGTGCCAGCAGCAAAATGGATCCCAGGGGCAGGGAAGGGCCAGATACGCAGTATTTT. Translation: CASSKMDPRGREGPDTQYF.

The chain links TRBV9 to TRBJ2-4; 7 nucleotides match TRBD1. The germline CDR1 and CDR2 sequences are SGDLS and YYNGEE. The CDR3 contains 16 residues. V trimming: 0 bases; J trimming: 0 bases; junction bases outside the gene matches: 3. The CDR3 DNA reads TGTGCCAGCAGCGTAGGGGACAGTCTAGCCAAAAACATTCAGTACTTC. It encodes CASSVGDSLAKNIQYF. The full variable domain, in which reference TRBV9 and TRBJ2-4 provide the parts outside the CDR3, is DSGVTQTPKHLITATGQRVTLRCSPRSGDLSVYWYQQSLDQGLQFLIQYYNGEERAKGNILERFSAQQFPDLHSELNLSSLELGDSALYFCASSVGDSLAKNIQYFGAGTRLSVL.

The CDR3 region is CASSFSRQGPGNTIYF. The DNA for the CDR3 is TGTGCCAGCAGCTTCAGCAGACAGGGACCTGGAAACACCATATATTTT. The V call is TRBV11-3, the J call TRBJ1-3; 7 bases are a match to TRBD1. With 3 bases clipped from V and 2 bases from J, the junction kept 7 bases outside the gene matches. CDR1 SGHNT and CDR2 YENEEA come from the germline V gene. The CDR3 has 16 residues.

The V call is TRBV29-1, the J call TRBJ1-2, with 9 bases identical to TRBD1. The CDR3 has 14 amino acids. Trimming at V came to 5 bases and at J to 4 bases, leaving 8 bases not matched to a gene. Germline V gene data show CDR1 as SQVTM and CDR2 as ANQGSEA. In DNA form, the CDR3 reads TGCAGCGTTCAGGCTACGACAGGGGGCTATGGCTACACCTTC. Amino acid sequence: CSVQATTGGYGYTF.

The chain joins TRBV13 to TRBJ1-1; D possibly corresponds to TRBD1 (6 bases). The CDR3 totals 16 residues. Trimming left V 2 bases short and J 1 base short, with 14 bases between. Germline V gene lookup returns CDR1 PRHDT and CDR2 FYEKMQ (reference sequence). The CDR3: CASSLSQGMRNTEAFF. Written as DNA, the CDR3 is TGTGCCAGCAGCTTAAGCCAGGGGATGAGGAACACTGAAGCTTTCTTT.

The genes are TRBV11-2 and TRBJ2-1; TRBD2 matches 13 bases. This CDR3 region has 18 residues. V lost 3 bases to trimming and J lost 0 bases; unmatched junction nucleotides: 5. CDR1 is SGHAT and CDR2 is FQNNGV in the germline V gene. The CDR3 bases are TGTGCCAGCAGCTTTTGGACTAGCGGGGGAGGCTCCTACAATGAGCAGTTCTTC. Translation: CASSFWTSGGGSYNEQFF.

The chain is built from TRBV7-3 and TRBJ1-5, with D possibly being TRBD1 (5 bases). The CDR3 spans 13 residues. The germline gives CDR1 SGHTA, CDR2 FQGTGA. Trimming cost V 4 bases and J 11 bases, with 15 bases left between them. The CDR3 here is CASSYMAGGAQHF. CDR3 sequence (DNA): TGTGCCAGCAGCTATATGGCCGGGGGAGCCCAGCATTTT.

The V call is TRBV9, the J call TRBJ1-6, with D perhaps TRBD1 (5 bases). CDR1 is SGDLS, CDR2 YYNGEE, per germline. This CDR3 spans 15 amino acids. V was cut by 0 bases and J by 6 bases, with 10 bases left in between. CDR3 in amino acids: CASSVEDRGNSPLHF. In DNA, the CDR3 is TGTGCCAGCAGCGTAGAAGACAGAGGTAATTCACCCCTCCACTTT.

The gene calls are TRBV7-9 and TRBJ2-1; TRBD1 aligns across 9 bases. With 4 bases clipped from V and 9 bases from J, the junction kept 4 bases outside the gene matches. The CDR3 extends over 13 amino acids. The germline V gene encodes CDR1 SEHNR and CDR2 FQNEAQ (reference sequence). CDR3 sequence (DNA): TGTGCCAGCAGCTCCCGGGACAGGGCTGAGCAGTTCTTC. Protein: CASSSRDRAEQFF.

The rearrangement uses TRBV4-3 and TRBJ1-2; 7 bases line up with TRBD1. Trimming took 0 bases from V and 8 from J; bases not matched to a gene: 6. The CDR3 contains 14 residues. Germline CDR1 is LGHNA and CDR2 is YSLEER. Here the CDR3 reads CASSQDRGKEGYTF. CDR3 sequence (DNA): TGCGCCAGCAGCCAAGACAGGGGGAAGGAGGGCTACACCTTC.

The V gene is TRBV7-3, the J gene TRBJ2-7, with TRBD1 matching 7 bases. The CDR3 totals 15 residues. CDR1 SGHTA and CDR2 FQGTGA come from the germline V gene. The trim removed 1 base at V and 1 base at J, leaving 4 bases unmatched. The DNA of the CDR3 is TGTGCCAGCAGCTTAAACAGGGGTGGATCCTACGAGCAGTACTTC. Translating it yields CASSLNRGGSYEQYF.

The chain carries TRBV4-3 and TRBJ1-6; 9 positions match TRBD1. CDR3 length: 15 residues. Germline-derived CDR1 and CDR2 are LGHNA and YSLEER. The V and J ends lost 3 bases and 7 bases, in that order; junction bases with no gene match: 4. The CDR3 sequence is CASSQTGTGNSPLHF. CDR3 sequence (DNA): TGCGCCAGCAGCCAGACCGGGACAGGGAATTCACCCCTCCACTTT.

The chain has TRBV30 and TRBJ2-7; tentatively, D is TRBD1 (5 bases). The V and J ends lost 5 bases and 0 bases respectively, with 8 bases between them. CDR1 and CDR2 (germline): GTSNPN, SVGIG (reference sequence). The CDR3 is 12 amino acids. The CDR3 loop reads CAWQGNSYEQYF. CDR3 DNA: TGTGCCTGGCAGGGAAACTCCTACGAGCAGTACTTC. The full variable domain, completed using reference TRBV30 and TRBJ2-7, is SQTIHQWPATLVQPVGSPLSLECTVEGTSNPNLYWYRQAAGRGLQLLFYSVGIGQISSEVPQNLSASRPQDRQFILSSKKLLLSDSGFYLCAWQGNSYEQYFGPGTRLTVT.

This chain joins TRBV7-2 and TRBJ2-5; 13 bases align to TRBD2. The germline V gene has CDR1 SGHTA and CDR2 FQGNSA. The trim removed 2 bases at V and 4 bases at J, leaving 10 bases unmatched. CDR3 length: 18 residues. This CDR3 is CASSLSPSLAGGLETQYF. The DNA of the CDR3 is TGTGCCAGCAGCTTATCCCCCTCACTAGCGGGGGGGCTAGAGACCCAGTACTTC.

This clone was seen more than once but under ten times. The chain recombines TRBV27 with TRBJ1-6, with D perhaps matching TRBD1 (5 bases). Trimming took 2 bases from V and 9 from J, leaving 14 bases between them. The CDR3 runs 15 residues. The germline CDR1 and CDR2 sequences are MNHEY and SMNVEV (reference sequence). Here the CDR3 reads CASSLPGLVGSPLHF. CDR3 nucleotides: TGTGCCAGCAGTTTACCGGGACTCGTAGGTTCACCCCTCCACTTT.